One sample yielded the 12 T cell receptor beta chains listed below, sequenced in a study of cytomegalovirus exposure and HLA in healthy donors. 13 Jbeta primers and 60 Vbeta primers were used for the PCR. Clones were sequenced by immunoSEQ multiplex PCR, and TCRdb holds only the in-frame ones, with some missing. The sample records 150,000 or so clones, around four fifths being singletons. The sequencing sample was made of PBMCs. The receptor set was obtained from a man younger than 40 in good health and CMV-seropositive.

The chain is built from TRBV19 and TRBJ2-1; the match to TRBD2 covers 12 bases. The CDR3 runs 16 residues. Germline V lookup: CDR1 LNHDA, CDR2 SQIVND (reference sequence). V was clipped by 6 bases and J by 6 bases; unmatched bases: 9. The CDR3 spells CASSHQTSGRFNEQFF. CDR3 sequence (DNA): TGTGCCAGTAGCCACCAGACTAGCGGGAGATTCAATGAGCAGTTCTTC.

The chain carries TRBV6-6 and TRBJ2-5; 7 bases map to TRBD2. TRBJ2-7 matches the DNA end more closely, so the J call is doubtful. Germline V gene sequence: CDR1 MNHNY, CDR2 SVGAGI (reference sequence). The CDR3 extends over 15 amino acids. CDR3 region: CASNPGGSLSYEQYF. The CDR3 DNA reads as TGTGCCAGCAATCCCGGGGGGTCTCTCTCCTACGAGCAGTACTTC.

The J gene is TRBJ2-3, the V gene TRBV5-1; the match to TRBD2 covers 12 bases. Germline V gene sequence: CDR1 SGHRS, CDR2 YFSETQ. This CDR3 contains 16 residues. V shed 0 bases and J 5 bases; nucleotides not matched to a gene: 4. The CDR3 reads CASSLELAGGGDTQYF. CDR3 coding DNA: TGCGCCAGCAGCTTGGAGCTAGCGGGGGGGGGAGATACGCAGTATTTT.

The chain employs TRBV2 and TRBJ1-1; D is unresolved. The CDR3 is 13 residues long. Per germline, CDR1 SNHLY and CDR2 FYNNEI. Trimming removed 3 bases from V and 3 bases from J, with 8 bases in between. CDR3 in DNA: TGTGCCAGCAGTGACGGCGGGTACACTGAAGCTTTCTTT. Translated: CASSDGGYTEAFF.

The chain joins TRBV5-6 to TRBJ1-6; no reliable D call. The CDR3 is 13 amino acids. Trimming pared 0 bases from V and 6 bases from J, leaving 4 bases between. Germline CDR1 SGHDT, CDR2 YYEEEE. The CDR3 sequence: CASSLDSNSPLHF. The CDR3 bases are TGTGCCAGCAGCTTGGACAGTAATTCACCCCTCCACTTT.

This sequence joins TRBV30 and TRBJ1-2; D is unclear. The V end was cut by 0 bases, the J end by 8 bases, with 10 bases between. Germline CDR1 is GTSNPN and CDR2 is SVGIG (reference sequence). The CDR3 runs 12 residues. The CDR3 DNA follows: TGTGCCTGGAGTGTGTCCACGGGGGGCTACACCTTC. Its protein product is CAWSVSTGGYTF.

The chain combines TRBV5-4 with TRBJ2-3; 9 nucleotides align to TRBD1. The V gene end was trimmed by 4 bases and the J gene end by 4 bases; junction bases not matched to a gene: 10. There are 16 residues in the CDR3. Looked up from germline, CDR1 is SGHNT and CDR2 is YYREEE (reference sequence). The CDR3 nucleotides read TGTGCCAGCAGCGAGGGGGGACAGGGACTCTCAGATACGCAGTATTTT. Its protein is CASSEGGQGLSDTQYF.

The table lists this clone with a few counts. Written as DNA, the CDR3 is TGTGCCAGCAGTTTAGGAGGACTAGCGACAGATACGCAGTATTTT. Residues: CASSLGGLATDTQYF. The chain joins TRBV28 to TRBJ2-3, with TRBD2 matching 9 bases. The germline gives CDR1 MDHEN, CDR2 SYDVKM. Trimming at V came to 2 bases and at J to 3 bases, leaving 3 bases not matched to a gene. The CDR3 has 15 amino acids.

The rearrangement joins TRBV29-1 to TRBJ2-7; 9 positions agree with TRBD2. There are 12 residues in the CDR3. J was trimmed by 2 bases and V by 5 bases; bases with no gene match: 1. The germline V gene encodes CDR1 SQVTM and CDR2 ANQGSEA. The chain's CDR3 is CSVWTSAYEQYF. The CDR3 DNA reads as TGCAGCGTTTGGACTAGCGCCTACGAGCAGTACTTC.

The chain is built from TRBV28 and TRBJ2-3; 9 bases line up with TRBD1. The CDR3 covers 14 residues. V shed 7 bases and J 2 bases; nucleotides not matched to a gene: 4. The germline CDR1 and CDR2 sequences are MDHEN and SYDVKM. The CDR3, as DNA: TGTGCCAGCAACAGGGGGCTTTCCACAGATACGCAGTATTTT. Translated, it gives CASNRGLSTDTQYF.

This clone has just one count. This chain uses TRBV27 with TRBJ2-1; a possible D gene is TRBD2 (5 bases). The germline V gene encodes CDR1 MNHEY and CDR2 SMNVEV (reference sequence). The CDR3 contains 13 residues. Trimming took off 3 bases at V and 5 bases at J, with 8 bases between the two ends. The chain's CDR3 is CASSFGENNEQFF. CDR3 DNA: TGTGCCAGCAGTTTTGGGGAGAACAATGAGCAGTTCTTC.

The chain carries TRBV19 and TRBJ2-3; the match to TRBD2 covers 10 bases. CDR3 length: 14 residues. V lost 5 bases and J lost 3; bases outside the gene matches: 2. Germline lookup yields CDR1 LNHDA and CDR2 SQIVND (reference sequence). The CDR3 loop is CASSGLAATDTQYF. The CDR3 nucleotides read TGTGCCAGTAGTGGACTAGCGGCAACAGATACGCAGTATTTT.